The entry below gives a single TCR beta chain sequence along with its context. Per the authors' pipeline: Amplified reference gene primers provided the basis for estimating nucleated cell counts. The method was immunoSEQ multiplex PCR; TCRdb's version includes in-frame clones alone and lacks a portion of them. D and trimming were read from the DNA, whereas the V and J calls and clone size are those reported in that table. The data hold under 20,000 clones, with roughly 82% observed a single time. This sample was taken from a study of blood T cell repertoires in COVID-19. Study in general: Sites in the United States, Italy and Spain provided acute and convalescent COVID-19 samples. T cells, B-cell-depleted T cells, or PBMCs supplied cDNA or gDNA.

Trimming removed 2 bases at V and 3 bases at J, with 8 bases between. The CDR3 loop spans 13 amino acids. Germline loops: CDR1 SGHAT, CDR2 FQNNGV. The receptor's source is an elderly man with active COVID-19. The chain recombines TRBV11-2 with TRBJ2-7; D is uncertain. What was sequenced was peripheral blood. The chain's CDR3 is CASSLTSYYEQYF. As DNA, the CDR3 is TGTGCCAGCAGCTTAACGTCCTACTACGAGCAGTACTTC.